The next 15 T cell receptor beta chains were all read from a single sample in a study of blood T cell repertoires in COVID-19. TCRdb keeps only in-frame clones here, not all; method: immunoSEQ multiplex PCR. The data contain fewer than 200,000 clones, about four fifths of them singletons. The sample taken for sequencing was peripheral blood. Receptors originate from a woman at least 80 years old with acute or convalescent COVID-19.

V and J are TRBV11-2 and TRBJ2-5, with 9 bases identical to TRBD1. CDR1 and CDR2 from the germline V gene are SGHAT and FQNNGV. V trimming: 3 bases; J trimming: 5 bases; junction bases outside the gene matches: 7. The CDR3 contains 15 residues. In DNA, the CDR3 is TGTGCCAGCAGCTTCGGGGACAGGGAATTCGAGACCCAGTACTTC. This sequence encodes CASSFGDREFETQYF. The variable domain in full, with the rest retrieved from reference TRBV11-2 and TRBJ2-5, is EAGVAQSPRYKIIEKRQSVAFWCNPISGHATLYWYQQILGQGPKLLIQFQNNGVVDDSQLPKDRFSAERLKGVDSTLKIQPAKLEDSAVYLCASSFGDREFETQYFGPGTRLLVL.

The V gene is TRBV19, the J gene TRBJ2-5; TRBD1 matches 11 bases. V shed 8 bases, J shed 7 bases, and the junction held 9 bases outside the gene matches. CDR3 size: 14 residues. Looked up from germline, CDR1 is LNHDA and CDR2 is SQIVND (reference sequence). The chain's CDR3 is CASQIGQGARTQYF. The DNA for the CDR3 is TGTGCCAGTCAGATCGGACAGGGGGCGCGGACCCAGTACTTC. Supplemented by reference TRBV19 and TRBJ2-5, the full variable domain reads DGGITQSPKYLFRKEGQNVTLSCEQNLNHDAMYWYRQDPGQGLRLIYYSQIVNDFQKGDIAEGYSVSREKKESFPLTVTSAQKNPTAFYLCASQIGQGARTQYFGPGTRLLVL.

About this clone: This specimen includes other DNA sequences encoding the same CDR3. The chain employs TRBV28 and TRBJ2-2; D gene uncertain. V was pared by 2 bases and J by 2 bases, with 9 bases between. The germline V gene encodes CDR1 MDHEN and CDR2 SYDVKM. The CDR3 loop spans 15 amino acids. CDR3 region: CASSLGLFNTGELFF. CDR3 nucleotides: TGTGCCAGCAGTTTAGGCCTGTTCAACACCGGGGAGCTGTTTTTT.

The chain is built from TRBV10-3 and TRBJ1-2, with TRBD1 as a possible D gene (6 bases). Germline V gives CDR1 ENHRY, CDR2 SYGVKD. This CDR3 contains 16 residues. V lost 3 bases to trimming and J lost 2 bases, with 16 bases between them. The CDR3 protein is CAISESAGANNYGYTF. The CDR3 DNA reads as TGTGCCATCAGTGAAAGTGCAGGGGCGAACAACTATGGCTACACCTTC.

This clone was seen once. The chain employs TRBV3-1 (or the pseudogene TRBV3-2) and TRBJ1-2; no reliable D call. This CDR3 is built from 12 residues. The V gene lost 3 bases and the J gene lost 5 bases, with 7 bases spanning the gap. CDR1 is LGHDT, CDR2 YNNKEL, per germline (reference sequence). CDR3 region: CASSQLEYGYTF. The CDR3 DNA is TGTGCCAGCAGCCAGCTTGAGTATGGCTACACCTTC.

As DNA, the CDR3 is TGTGCCAGCAGTTACGGACAGATGGATGGCTACACCTTC. It encodes CASSYGQMDGYTF. This chain joins TRBV6-5 and TRBJ1-2; TRBD1 is a possible D gene (6 bases). The CDR3 has 13 amino acids. CDR1 is MNHEY and CDR2 is SVGAGI in the germline V gene. V was cut by 2 bases and J by 6 bases, with 10 bases left in between.

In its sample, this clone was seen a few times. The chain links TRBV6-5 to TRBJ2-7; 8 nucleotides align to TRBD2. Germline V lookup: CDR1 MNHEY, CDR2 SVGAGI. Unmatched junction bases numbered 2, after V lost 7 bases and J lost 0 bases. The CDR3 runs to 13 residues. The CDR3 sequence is CASTGGSSYEQYF. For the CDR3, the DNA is TGTGCCAGCACGGGGGGGAGCTCCTACGAGCAGTACTTC.

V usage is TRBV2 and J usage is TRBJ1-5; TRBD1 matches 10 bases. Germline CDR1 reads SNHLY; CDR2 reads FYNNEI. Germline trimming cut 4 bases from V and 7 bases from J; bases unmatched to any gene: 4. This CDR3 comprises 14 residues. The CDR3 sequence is CASSVGQGNQPQHF. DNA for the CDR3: TGTGCCAGCAGTGTGGGACAGGGGAACCAGCCCCAGCATTTT.

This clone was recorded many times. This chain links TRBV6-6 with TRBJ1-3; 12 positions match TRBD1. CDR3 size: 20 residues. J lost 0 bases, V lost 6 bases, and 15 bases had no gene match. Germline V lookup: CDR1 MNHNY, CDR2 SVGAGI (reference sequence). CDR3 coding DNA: TGTGCCAGCAGCCACCACGGGACAGGGGGCCCAGCTTACTCTGGAAACACCATATATTTT. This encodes CASSHHGTGGPAYSGNTIYF.

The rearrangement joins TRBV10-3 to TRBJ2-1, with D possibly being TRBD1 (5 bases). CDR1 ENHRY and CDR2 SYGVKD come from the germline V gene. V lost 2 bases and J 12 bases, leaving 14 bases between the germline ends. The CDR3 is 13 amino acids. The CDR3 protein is CAISETSGSGQFF. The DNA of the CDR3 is TGTGCCATCAGTGAGACATCAGGGTCGGGGCAGTTCTTC.

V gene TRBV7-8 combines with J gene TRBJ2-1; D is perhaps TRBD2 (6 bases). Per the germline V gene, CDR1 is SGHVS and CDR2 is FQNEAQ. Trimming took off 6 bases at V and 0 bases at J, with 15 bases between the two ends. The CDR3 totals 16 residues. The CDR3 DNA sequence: TGTGCCAGCAGGCCAGAACTAGCAGACTCCTACAATGAGCAGTTCTTC. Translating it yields CASRPELADSYNEQFF.

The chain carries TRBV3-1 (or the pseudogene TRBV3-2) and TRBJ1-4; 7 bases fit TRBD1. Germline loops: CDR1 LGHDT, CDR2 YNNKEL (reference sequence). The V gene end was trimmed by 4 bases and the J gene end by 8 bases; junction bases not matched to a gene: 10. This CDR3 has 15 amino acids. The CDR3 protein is CASSPRGQGDEKLFF. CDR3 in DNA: TGTGCCAGCAGCCCTCGAGGCCAGGGGGACGAAAAACTGTTTTTT.

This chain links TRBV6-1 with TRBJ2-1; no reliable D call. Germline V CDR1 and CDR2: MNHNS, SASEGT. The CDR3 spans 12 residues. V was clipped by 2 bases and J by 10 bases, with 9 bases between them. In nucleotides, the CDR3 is TGTGCCAGCAGTGAATTTTCAGAAGAGCAGTTCTTC. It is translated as CASSEFSEEQFF.

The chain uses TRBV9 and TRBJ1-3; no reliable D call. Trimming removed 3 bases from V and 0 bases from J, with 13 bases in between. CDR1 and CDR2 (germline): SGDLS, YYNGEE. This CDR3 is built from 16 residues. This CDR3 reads CASSALQPSSGNTIYF. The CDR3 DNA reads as TGTGCCAGCAGCGCTTTACAGCCATCCTCTGGAAACACCATATATTTT.

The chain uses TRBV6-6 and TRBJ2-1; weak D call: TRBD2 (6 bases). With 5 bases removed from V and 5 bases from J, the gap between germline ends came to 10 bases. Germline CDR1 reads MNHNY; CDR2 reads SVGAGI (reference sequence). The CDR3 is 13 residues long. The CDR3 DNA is TGTGCCAGCAGTGAGGACTACAACAATGAGCAGTTCTTC. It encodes CASSEDYNNEQFF.